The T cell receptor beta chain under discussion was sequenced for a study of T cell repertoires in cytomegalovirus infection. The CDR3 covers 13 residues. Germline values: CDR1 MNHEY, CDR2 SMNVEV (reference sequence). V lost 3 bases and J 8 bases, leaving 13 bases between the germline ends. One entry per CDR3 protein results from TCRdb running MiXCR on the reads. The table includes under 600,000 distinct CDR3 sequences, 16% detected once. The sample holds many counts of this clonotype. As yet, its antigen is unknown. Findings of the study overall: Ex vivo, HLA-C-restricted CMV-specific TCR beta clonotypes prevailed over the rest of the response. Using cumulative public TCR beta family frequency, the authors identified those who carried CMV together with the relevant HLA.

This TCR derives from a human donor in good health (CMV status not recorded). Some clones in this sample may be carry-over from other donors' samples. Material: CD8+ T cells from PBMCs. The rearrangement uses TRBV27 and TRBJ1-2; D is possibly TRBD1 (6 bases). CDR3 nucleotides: TGTGCCAGCAGTTTGGCCACAGGGAGCGGCTACACCTTC. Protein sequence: CASSLATGSGYTF.